The 21 T cell receptor beta chains listed next were all sequenced from one sample in a study of shared clonotypes between healthy human individuals. TCRdb's copy holds only in-frame clones and misses some; the assay was immunoSEQ multiplex PCR. Here the sample spans some 2.1 million clones, approximately 94% being singletons. Naive CD8 cells lacked CD45RO and underwent positive selection for CCR7, leaving out terminally differentiated effector memory CD45RA+ cells. Material for sequencing was naive CD8+ T cells sorted from blood. These receptors all stem from a man aged 18-30 years in good health.

V is TRBV6-1 and J is TRBJ1-5, with 9 positions matching TRBD1. V lost 6 bases to trimming and J lost 7 bases; unmatched junction nucleotides: 4. Germline values: CDR1 MNHNS, CDR2 SASEGT. The CDR3 spans 13 residues. CDR3 in amino acids: CASRGQGVQPQHF. The CDR3 bases are TGTGCCAGCAGGGGACAGGGAGTACAGCCCCAGCATTTT.

The chain couples TRBV9 to TRBJ2-5, with D possibly matching TRBD1 (6 bases). CDR1 and CDR2 (germline): SGDLS, YYNGEE. The CDR3 sequence is 16 residues long. Trimming left V 3 bases short and J 1 base short, with 16 bases between. The CDR3 is CASSEEQGFGQETQYF. The CDR3 DNA reads TGTGCCAGCAGCGAGGAACAGGGTTTTGGCCAAGAGACCCAGTACTTC.

Here the CDR3 DNA reads TGCGCCAGCAGCCAAAGCGAAGCGGGGGCCCTATACGAGCAGTACTTC. This encodes CASSQSEAGALYEQYF. The chain uses TRBV4-1 and TRBJ2-7, with 8 bases fitting TRBD2. CDR3 length: 16 residues. V gave up 2 bases and J gave up 4 bases; unmatched junction bases: 10. Germline assignment: CDR1 MGHRA and CDR2 YSYEKL.

In regard to this clone: Other DNA variants within this sample encode the same CDR3. The chain employs TRBV7-9 and TRBJ2-2; 7 bases align to TRBD1. Germline CDR1 reads SEHNR; CDR2 reads FQNEAQ (reference sequence). This CDR3 spans 15 amino acids. V lost 4 bases to trimming and J lost 5 bases; unmatched junction nucleotides: 7. The CDR3 DNA reads TGTGCCAGCAGCTCGTCAGGGGGTGGTACCGGGGAGCTGTTTTTT. It yields the protein CASSSSGGGTGELFF.

The chain carries TRBV10-1 and TRBJ2-7; 8 nucleotides line up with TRBD1. Germline lookup yields CDR1 WNHNN and CDR2 SYGVQD (reference sequence). J gave up 4 bases and V 7 bases, and 12 bases lay outside the gene matches. The CDR3 is 15 amino acids. CDR3 in DNA: TGCGCCAGCATTAAGACCGGGACAGGAACTTACGAGCAGTACTTC. As protein: CASIKTGTGTYEQYF.

The gene calls are TRBV11-2 and TRBJ2-7; TRBD1 agrees at 8 bases. The CDR3 length is 15 residues. The V gene's germline CDR1 is SGHAT and CDR2 FQNNGV. Losses at the gene ends were 5 bases for V and 0 bases for J; bases not matched to a gene: 6. The CDR3 loop reads CASSDRDRNSYEQYF. The CDR3 bases are TGTGCCAGCAGCGACCGGGACAGGAACTCCTACGAGCAGTACTTC.

This chain uses TRBV27 with TRBJ1-6, with TRBD1 identical over 7 bases. J gave up 10 bases and V 7 bases, and 13 bases lay outside the gene matches. This CDR3 has 15 amino acids. CDR1 and CDR2 (germline): MNHEY, SMNVEV (reference sequence). The CDR3 region is CASTPGPTGRSPLHF. The CDR3 nucleotides are TGTGCCAGCACCCCCGGGCCGACAGGGAGATCACCCCTCCACTTT.

Note on this clone: The identical CDR3 is also encoded by other nucleotide sequences in the sample. The V and J genes are TRBV29-1 and TRBJ2-1; 9 positions agree with TRBD1. Unmatched junction bases numbered 3, after V lost 6 bases and J lost 3 bases. CDR1 is SQVTM, CDR2 ANQGSEA, per germline. There are 13 residues in the CDR3. The CDR3 loop is CSVTGGDYNEQFF. In DNA form, the CDR3 reads TGCAGCGTCACAGGGGGCGACTACAATGAGCAGTTCTTC.

The genes are TRBV30 and TRBJ1-3, with unresolved D. This CDR3 spans 15 amino acids. Trimming stripped 2 bases from V and 4 bases from J, with 15 bases between. CDR1 is GTSNPN and CDR2 is SVGIG in the germline V gene (reference sequence). The CDR3 here is CAWSIPGRIGNTIYF. For the CDR3, the DNA is TGTGCCTGGAGTATTCCGGGCAGAATCGGAAACACCATATATTTT.

Written as DNA, the CDR3 is TGTGCCAGCAGCTTCCGCTCGGGGCCGAACACCGGGGAGCTGTTTTTT. The encoded protein is CASSFRSGPNTGELFF. J is TRBJ2-2 and V is TRBV9, with D perhaps matching TRBD1 or TRBD2 (5 bases each). The V end lost 4 bases, the J end lost 0 bases, and 13 bases lay between the germline ends. The germline V gene encodes CDR1 SGDLS and CDR2 YYNGEE. This CDR3 comprises 16 residues.

The chain couples TRBV5-6 to TRBJ1-2, with a weak D call TRBD1 (6 bases). Trimming stripped 3 bases from V and 5 bases from J, with 11 bases between. The germline gives CDR1 SGHDT, CDR2 YYEEEE. The CDR3 is 13 residues long. Here the CDR3 DNA reads TGTGCCAGCAGCTCACAGGGAGTTTATGGCTACACCTTC. This translates into CASSSQGVYGYTF.

As DNA, the CDR3 is TGTGCCAGCAGCTTATTCGGACTAGCGCTCTACAATGAGCAGTTCTTC. This codes for CASSLFGLALYNEQFF. V usage is TRBV11-2 and J usage is TRBJ2-1; TRBD2 matches 9 bases. V shed 2 bases and J 3 bases; nucleotides not matched to a gene: 5. There are 16 residues in the CDR3. Germline lookup yields CDR1 SGHAT and CDR2 FQNNGV.

This chain connects TRBV6-6 to TRBJ2-5, with 13 bases lining up with TRBD2. The trim removed 2 bases at V and 5 bases at J, leaving 5 bases unmatched. The germline gives CDR1 MNHNY, CDR2 SVGAGI (reference sequence). The CDR3 consists of 16 residues. CDR3 region: CASSYPGTSGMETQYF. CDR3 nucleotides: TGTGCCAGCAGTTACCCGGGGACTAGCGGGATGGAGACCCAGTACTTC.

The genes are TRBV5-6 and TRBJ1-1; TRBD1 matches 7 bases. Germline V gives CDR1 SGHDT, CDR2 YYEEEE. This CDR3 is 16 amino acids long. V lost 2 bases and J lost 9; bases outside the gene matches: 16. The CDR3, as DNA: TGTGCCAGCAGCTTTGACAGGGAAGGGCAGGGGACTCAAGCTTTCTTT. Amino acids: CASSFDREGQGTQAFF.

The chain employs TRBV5-4 and TRBJ1-1, with 7 bases identical to TRBD1. The germline CDR1 and CDR2 sequences are SGHNT and YYREEE (reference sequence). Trimming removed 4 bases from V and 8 bases from J; junction bases left unmatched: 5. The CDR3 loop spans 12 amino acids. The CDR3 bases are TGTGCCAGCAGCGCGGGACAGCTCGAAGCTTTCTTT. Its translation: CASSAGQLEAFF.

V usage is TRBV2 and J usage is TRBJ2-4; a weak D match, TRBD2 (6 bases). The CDR3 is 14 amino acids. The germline gives CDR1 SNHLY, CDR2 FYNNEI. Trimming pared 6 bases from V and 5 bases from J, leaving 14 bases between. CDR3: CASRLGGEENIQYF. DNA for the CDR3: TGTGCCAGCAGATTGGGAGGCGAGGAAAACATTCAGTACTTC.

The chain employs TRBV9 and TRBJ2-2, with a weak D call TRBD2 (6 bases). V lost 1 base, J lost 1 base, and 11 bases lay in between. In germline, CDR1 is SGDLS, CDR2 YYNGEE. CDR3 length equals 16 residues. The CDR3 bases are TGTGCCAGCAGCGTATTTCTAGCGCAGAACACCGGGGAGCTGTTTTTT. Translation: CASSVFLAQNTGELFF.

This clone came up once. The sample carries other DNA sequences with the same CDR3. The chain employs TRBV5-4 and TRBJ1-5; a possible D gene is TRBD1 (6 bases). There are 16 residues in the CDR3. The ends were cut back, 0 bases at V and 2 bases at J, with 12 bases in the middle. CDR1 and CDR2 (germline): SGHNT, YYREEE (reference sequence). The CDR3 sequence is CASSLDGGGGNQPQHF. CDR3 DNA: TGTGCCAGCAGCTTGGATGGAGGGGGGGGCAATCAGCCCCAGCATTTT.

This clone was counted a single time. V and J are TRBV15 and TRBJ2-2; no firm D call. This CDR3 is built from 14 residues. Germline V gene data show CDR1 as LNHNV and CDR2 as YYDKDF (reference sequence). Trimming shortened V by 5 bases and J by 7 bases, and 14 bases separated the two germline ends. This chain's CDR3 is CATSPTPEGGELFF. The DNA of the CDR3 is TGTGCCACCAGCCCAACCCCCGAAGGCGGGGAGCTGTTTTTT.

The CDR3 spells CATSTGVTGELFF. The CDR3 DNA reads TGTGCCACCAGCACCGGGGTGACCGGGGAGCTGTTTTTT. The chain recombines TRBV15 with TRBJ2-2, with D tentatively TRBD2 (5 bases). The CDR3 has 13 amino acids. Germline CDR1 LNHNV, CDR2 YYDKDF (reference sequence). The V gene lost 4 bases and the J gene lost 5 bases, with 8 bases spanning the gap.

The chain is built from TRBV15 and TRBJ1-5; 10 bases line up with TRBD1. The J segment lost 5 bases and the V segment lost 0 bases, leaving 7 bases of the junction unmatched. Germline CDR1 LNHNV, CDR2 YYDKDF (reference sequence). The length of the CDR3 is 17 residues. In nucleotides, the CDR3 is TGTGCCACCAGCAGAGATCGCGGTGGGACAGGGGATCAGCCCCAGCATTTT. Amino acids: CATSRDRGGTGDQPQHF.